The text below deals with one T cell receptor (beta chain). The target of this receptor is not known. No base-level quality is on record; no much larger clone is a single base apart. Unmatched junction bases come to 5, with V trimmed by 3 bases and J by 1 base. Per the germline V gene, SGHRS is the CDR1 and YFSETQ is the CDR2. Spanning cysteine to phenylalanine, the CDR3 consists of 16 amino acids. CDR3 DNA only is kept here, 48 bases in frame from base 1. The entry originates in a study of cytomegalovirus exposure and HLA in healthy donors (dated by TCRdb to about 2017). General notes on the study: According to an earlier analysis of 587 of the donors, some 180 million T cells yielded over 90 million unique TCR beta sequences and 250 to 350 Gb of sequence data. An early release that covered fewer than 750 HLA-typed donors contained approximately 290 gigabases of sequencing data and about 93 million unique TCR sequences. The genetic ancestry cluster associated with self-reported Caucasian donors included about four fifths of the approximately 400 genotyped donors. The study aimed to test whether cataloging public T cell receptors could reveal signatures of past pathogen exposure. The study used immunosequencing to profile the T cell repertoires of about 670 subjects and linked those repertoires to cytomegalovirus serostatus. Besides the first cohort of approximately 670 subjects, a separate validation cohort made up of roughly 120 different subjects was used. The study combined high-throughput TCR immunosequencing, statistical association of individual TCRs with disease status, and machine learning to predict cytomegalovirus infection status. A later analysis re-examined previously published TCR beta repertoires from roughly 720 donors and added high-resolution HLA genotyping to investigate patterns of TCR occurrence. In the later analysis, no new phenotypic data were used to find candidate immune exposures; instead, reliance was placed on TCR beta sequences and their occurrence across donors. In an earlier analysis of around 540 of the donors, high-throughput TCR beta sequencing was used to judge whether each TCR beta V gene segment behaved as functional or pseudogenic. Donor age, sex, ethnicity and CMV serostatus were compiled together with the repertoire data. Genome-wide SNP genotypes for about 65% of the 666 donors were used in a later genetic analysis, which treated that subset as a discovery cohort. All discovery cohort repertoires had been generated using a single sequencing platform. HLA typing covered class I and class II loci at four-digit resolution. Typing coverage differed by locus: A, B, C, DRB1 and DQB1 were typed in about 629-630 donors, DQA1 in about 500, DPA1 in roughly 590, and DPB1 in just under 480. Several DR-DQ haplotypes were handled as single units for association and clustering, since linkage in the cohort was strong. Across about 380 genotyped donors of the cohort, an average of approximately 240,000 unique TCR beta nucleotide sequences per donor were sequenced, and roughly a sixth of those sequences were non-productive.

On the study overall, not on this receptor specifically: For the cohort, immune exposure information was limited to CMV serostatus. Because the 87-base-pair reads could not distinguish some IMGT-functional V segments, including TRBV6-2 and TRBV6-3, those segments were excluded. A cluster of highly shared sequence variants was judged likely to represent a technical artifact of the sequencing pipeline. Correlated functional status among segregating V segments might reflect linkage disequilibrium, but an unknown experimental factor could not be ruled out. According to a later analysis, parvovirus B19, influenza, CMV and Epstein-Barr virus appeared linked to several top co-occurrence clusters. According to a later analysis, most CMV-associated TCR beta chains appeared to be HLA-restricted, and the HLA associations seemed to be driven largely by CMV exposure. In a later analysis, HLA-associated TCR beta chains were found to be more clonally expanded and to have lower generation probabilities than equally common non-associated chains. HLA typing was unavailable for some donors at each locus, so association tests used only the typed subset. A further reported finding was that TCR beta sequences accurately predicted the HLA-A and HLA-B alleles for most subjects in the first cohort. A later genetic analysis associated a missense DCLRE1C variant with V-gene and J-gene trimming of TCR beta chains, and an independent cohort replicated the association. In vitro tests confirmed that a few of the cytomegalovirus-associated TCR beta chains recognize cytomegalovirus antigens. The presence/absence analyses assumed that sequencing depth was roughly uniform across donors, and that assumption may not be true. In an earlier analysis of under 600 of the donors, most TCR beta V segments were observed in productive rearrangements about 87% or about 30% of the time, broadly matching IMGT annotations. In the study, 150 to 200 TCR beta chains were listed as associated with cytomegalovirus. In a later genetic analysis, fewer N-insertions in productive TCRs were reported among donors in an Asian-associated ancestry cluster than the roughly 700-donor mean. The authors suggested that the approach could potentially be extended to other disease states and immunological phenotypes. The classifier was reported to diagnose cytomegalovirus status with high specificity and sensitivity in both the original cohort and the validation cohort. This cohort had only TCR beta chains sequenced, and the lack of alpha or paired-chain data limited which features could be detected. In a later analysis, the rate of TCR association differed among HLA loci, with DRB1 alleles having the most associated TCRs and HLA-C alleles having the fewest. Assigning TCR associations to individual alleles was difficult when HLA alleles, especially DR and DQ, strongly co-occurred. At a false discovery rate of 0.05, a later analysis linked fewer than 20,000 TCR beta sequences to specific HLA alleles. Over 15 rarely observed V segments, including chromosome 9 orphons, were excluded from the earlier analysis of about 500 of the donors because counts were too low. While some public TCRs were present in many individuals, most TCR sequences turned up only very rarely across donors.

Library construction relied on the immunoSEQ multiplex PCR assay. A mixture of 60 forward primers for TCR Vbeta segments and 13 reverse primers for TCR Jbeta segments was used in the multiplex PCR. The CDR3 region of rearranged TCR beta genes was amplified from genomic DNA with a multiplex PCR assay. The Illumina HiSeq System was used to sequence the amplified TCR beta libraries as 87-base-pair reads. As for the authors' bioinformatics: In a later analysis, tens of millions of unique TCR beta chains were counted across the approximately 620 repertoires, and around 11 million of these chains were shared by at least two donors. Raw reads were error-corrected and collapsed into unique sequences by a nearest-neighbor algorithm in which closely related sequences were merged to remove PCR and sequencing errors. V, D and J gene segments were assigned by aligning CDR3 sequences to IMGT reference sequences. For a sequence to be retained, a match of at least six nucleotides to both a V gene segment and a J gene segment was required. A rearrangement counted as productive if the CDR3 had no stop codons and remained in frame with V and J, and every other rearrangement counted as non-productive. Following IMGT convention, CDR3 was defined as the stretch from the second conserved V-encoded cysteine to the conserved J-encoded phenylalanine. The earlier analysis of about 610 of the donors excluded any sequence lacking an unambiguous match to a single V gene segment. An earlier analysis of 500 to 600 of the donors classified V segments as functional when productive rearrangements were above 56.7% and as segregating when the standard deviation between donors was above 5%. A statistical classification framework was built to diagnose cytomegalovirus status from the catalog of TCR beta chain sequences. V and J gene assignment, in a later analysis, came from comparing TCR nucleotide sequences with IMGT/GENE-DB human TR gene sequences. In a later analysis, CDR3 sequences and most-parsimonious VDJ recombination scenarios were assigned using the TCRdist pipeline. In a later analysis, each TCR beta chain was defined by its CDR3 amino acid sequence together with its V-gene family, and reads lacking a unique V-gene family were excluded. As a way to deal with suspected cross-contamination and a sequencing artifact, a later analysis dropped roughly 600 nucleotide sequences that were highly shared and had low generation probability. In a later analysis, a clonal expansion index was calculated for each public chain from normalized within-repertoire ranks of inferred template counts. A later analysis computed generation probabilities with a VDJ recombination model fitted to out-of-frame rearrangements, and checked the results against IGoR. In a later analysis, TCR-TCR, TCR-HLA and TCR-CMV co-occurrence was scored with hypergeometric tests, and a repertoire-size bias correction was applied to TCR pairs. A later analysis estimated false discovery rates by permuting HLA or CMV assignments 20 times. In a later analysis, co-occurring TCRs were grouped using DBSCAN, with TCRdist sequence similarity added in when clustering inside HLA-allele-positive subsets. Repertoires with fewer than 30,000 or more than 120,000 public chains were left out of co-occurrence clustering, as were about 5 repertoires with anomalous nucleotide sharing. TCRdb took this table from immuneACCESS and kept in-frame rearrangements with V and J called. Such tables lack part of the clones; where checked against another copy, unresolved V genes explain under half of the gap, and the rest is unexplained. That table is the source of V, J and clone size, and D and trimming were worked out from the DNA. Here the sample has roughly 150,000 clones; about 64% occur a single time. Clones ranked in the top ten supply less than 3.5% of the sample.

The cohort consisted of some 670 healthy bone marrow donors. At the time of sampling, every cohort member was nominally healthy, though immune exposures that went unrecorded were likely present. The donor tested CMV seropositive and was one of the 289 seropositive cohort members. A peripheral blood sample was provided by each donor, and peripheral blood mononuclear cells were used for TCR beta sequencing. Genomic DNA extraction from the blood cell samples was performed with the Qiagen DNeasy Blood Extraction Kit. Source material: PBMCs. The sequence derives from a woman in her twenties or thirties in good health and CMV-seropositive. Recombination connected TRBV5-1 to TRBJ2-2, with 8 central nucleotides matching TRBD2. The DNA reads as follows: TGCGCCAGCAGCTGGGGGACTAGTTTGAACACCGGGGAGCTGTTTTTT. This yields the protein CASSWGTSLNTGELFF.